The clone carrying this TCR beta chain was observed a single time. Its antigen is unknown. Germline CDR1 SGHNT, CDR2 YYREEE (reference sequence). V was cut by 1 base and J by 4 bases, with 14 bases left in between. This CDR3 has 15 residues. This sample is drawn from a study of vaccination effects on CD4 cells after COVID-19. Expansion of antigen-specific CD4+ T cells with viral peptide pools was carried out by the ViraFEST assay before sequencing. The culture ran for about eleven days before CD4+ T cells were isolated. The study found no prior SARS-CoV-2 infection in the vaccine recipients, who tested negative for nucleocapsid antibodies. PBMC cultures contained two million cells per well, about 11 IU/ml IL-2 and 10 ug/ml peptides. Half-medium exchanges with IL-2 medium took place on days 3 and 7. Overall study results and limits: Clones of infection and vaccine origin contracted markedly late after vaccination.

TCRdb's table, derived via immunoSEQ multiplex PCR, lists solely in-frame clones and lacks some. The sample contains tens of thousands of clones, 55% to 80% of which appear only once. Sequenced material: CD4+ T cells from PBMCs cultured with SARS-CoV-2 spike peptides, taken before COVID-19 vaccination. The chain recombines TRBV5-4 with TRBJ1-2; perhaps TRBD1 as D (6 bases). The receptor was derived from a human donor who received a COVID-19 vaccine. Here the CDR3 DNA reads TGTGCCAGCAGCTTGTCCGCAGGGGACGGCTATGGCTACACCTTC. Its protein product is CASSLSAGDGYGYTF.